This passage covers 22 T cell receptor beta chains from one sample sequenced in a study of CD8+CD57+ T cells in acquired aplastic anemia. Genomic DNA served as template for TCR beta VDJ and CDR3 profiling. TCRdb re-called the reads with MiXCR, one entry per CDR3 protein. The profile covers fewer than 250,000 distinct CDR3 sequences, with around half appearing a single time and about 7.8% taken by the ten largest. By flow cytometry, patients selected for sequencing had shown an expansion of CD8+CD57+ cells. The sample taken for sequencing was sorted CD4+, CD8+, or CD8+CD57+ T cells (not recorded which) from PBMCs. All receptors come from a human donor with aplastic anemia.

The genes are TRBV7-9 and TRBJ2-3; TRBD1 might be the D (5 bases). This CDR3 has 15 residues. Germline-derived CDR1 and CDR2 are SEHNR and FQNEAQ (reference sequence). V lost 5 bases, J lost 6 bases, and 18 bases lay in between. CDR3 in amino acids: CASSVDRRSYDTQYF. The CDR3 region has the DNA TGTGCCAGCAGCGTAGACAGACGGAGCTACGATACGCAGTATTTT.

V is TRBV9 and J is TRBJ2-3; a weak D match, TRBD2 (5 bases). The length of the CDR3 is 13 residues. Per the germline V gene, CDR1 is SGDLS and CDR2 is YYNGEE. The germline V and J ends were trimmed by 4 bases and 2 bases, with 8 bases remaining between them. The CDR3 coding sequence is TGTGCCAGCAGCTACGGGGACACAGATACGCAGTATTTT. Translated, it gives CASSYGDTDTQYF.

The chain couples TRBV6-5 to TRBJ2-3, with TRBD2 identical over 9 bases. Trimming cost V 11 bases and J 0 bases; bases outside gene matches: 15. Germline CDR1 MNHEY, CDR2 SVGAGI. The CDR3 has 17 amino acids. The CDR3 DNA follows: TGTGCCTGCAAATCGGCGGGGGGGATCTGGAGCACAGATACGCAGTATTTT. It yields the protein CACKSAGGIWSTDTQYF.

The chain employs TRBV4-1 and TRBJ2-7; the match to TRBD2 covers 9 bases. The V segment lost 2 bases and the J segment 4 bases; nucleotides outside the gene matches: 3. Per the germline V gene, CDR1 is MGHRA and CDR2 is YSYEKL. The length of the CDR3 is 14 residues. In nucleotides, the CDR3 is TGCGCCAGCAGCCAAACGGGACTAGCATACGAGCAGTACTTC. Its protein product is CASSQTGLAYEQYF.

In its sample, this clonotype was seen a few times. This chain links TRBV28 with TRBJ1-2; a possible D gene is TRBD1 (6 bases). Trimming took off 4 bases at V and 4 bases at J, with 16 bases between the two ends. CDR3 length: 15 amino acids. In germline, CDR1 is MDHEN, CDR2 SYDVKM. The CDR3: CASSWTAQGTYGYTF. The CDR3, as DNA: TGTGCCAGCAGTTGGACGGCTCAGGGGACCTATGGCTACACCTTC.

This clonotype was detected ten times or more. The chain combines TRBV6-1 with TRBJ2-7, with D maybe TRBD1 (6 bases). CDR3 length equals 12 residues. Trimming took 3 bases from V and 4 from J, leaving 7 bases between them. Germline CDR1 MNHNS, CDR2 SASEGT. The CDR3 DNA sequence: TGTGCCAGCAGTGACAGGGGTTACGAGCAGTACTTC. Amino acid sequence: CASSDRGYEQYF.

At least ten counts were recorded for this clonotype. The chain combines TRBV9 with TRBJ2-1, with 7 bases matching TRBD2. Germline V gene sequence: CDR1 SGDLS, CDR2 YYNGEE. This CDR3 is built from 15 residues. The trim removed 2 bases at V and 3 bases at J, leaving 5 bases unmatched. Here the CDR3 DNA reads TGTGCCAGCAGCGTTAGCGGGCACCTCTACAATGAGCAGTTCTTC. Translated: CASSVSGHLYNEQFF.

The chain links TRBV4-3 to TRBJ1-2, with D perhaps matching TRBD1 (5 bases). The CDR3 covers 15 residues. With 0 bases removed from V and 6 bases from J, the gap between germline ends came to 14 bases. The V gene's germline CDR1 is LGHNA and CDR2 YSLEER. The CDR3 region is CASSQDSGRANGYTF. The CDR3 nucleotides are TGCGCCAGCAGCCAAGATAGCGGCAGGGCTAATGGCTACACCTTC.

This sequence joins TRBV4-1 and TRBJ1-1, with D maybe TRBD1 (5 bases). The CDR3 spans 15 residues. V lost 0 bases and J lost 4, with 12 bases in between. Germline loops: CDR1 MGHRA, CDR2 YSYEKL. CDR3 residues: CASSQDFGGGTEAFF. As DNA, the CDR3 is TGCGCCAGCAGCCAAGATTTCGGGGGGGGCACTGAAGCTTTCTTT.

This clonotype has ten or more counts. CDR3 bases: TGTGCCAGCAGCTTAACGGGTCGATCTGAGCAGTTCTTC. It translates to CASSLTGRSEQFF. The chain employs TRBV7-3 and TRBJ2-1; the D is unclear. CDR1 is SGHTA and CDR2 is FQGTGA in the germline V gene. The CDR3 is made up of 13 amino acids. V gave up 0 bases and J gave up 9 bases, with 9 bases separating them.

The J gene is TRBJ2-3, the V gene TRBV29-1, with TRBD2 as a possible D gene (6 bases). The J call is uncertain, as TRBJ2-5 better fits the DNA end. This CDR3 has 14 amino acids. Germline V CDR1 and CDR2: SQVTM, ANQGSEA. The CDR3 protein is CSVSVGSRGETQYF. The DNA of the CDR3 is TGCAGCGTTTCCGTGGGGTCCCGGGGGGAGACCCAGTACTTC.

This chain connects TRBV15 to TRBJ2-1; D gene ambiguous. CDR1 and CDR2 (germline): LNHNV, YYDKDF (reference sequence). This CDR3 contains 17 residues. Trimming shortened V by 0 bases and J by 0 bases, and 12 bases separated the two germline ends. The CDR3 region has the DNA TGTGCCACCAGCAGAGATGTAAGGATGGCCTCCTACAATGAGCAGTTCTTC. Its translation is CATSRDVRMASYNEQFF.

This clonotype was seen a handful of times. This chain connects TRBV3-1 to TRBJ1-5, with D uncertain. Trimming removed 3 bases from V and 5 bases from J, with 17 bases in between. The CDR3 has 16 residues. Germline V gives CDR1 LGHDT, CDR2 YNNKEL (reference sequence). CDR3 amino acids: CASSQSAEPAYQPQHF. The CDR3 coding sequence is TGTGCCAGCAGCCAGTCGGCAGAACCGGCGTATCAGCCCCAGCATTTT.

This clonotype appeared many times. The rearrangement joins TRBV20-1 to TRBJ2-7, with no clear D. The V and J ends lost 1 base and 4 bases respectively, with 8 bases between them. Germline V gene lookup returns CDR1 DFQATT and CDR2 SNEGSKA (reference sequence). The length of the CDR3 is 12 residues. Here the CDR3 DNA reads TGCAGTGCTAGAGTTGTAGATTACGAGCAGTACTTC. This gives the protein CSARVVDYEQYF.

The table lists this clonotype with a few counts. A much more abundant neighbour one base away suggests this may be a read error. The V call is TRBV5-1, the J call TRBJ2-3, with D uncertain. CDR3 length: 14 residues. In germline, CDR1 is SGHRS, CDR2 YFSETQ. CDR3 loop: CASSSDPPPDTRYF. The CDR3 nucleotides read TGCGCCAGCAGCTCGGACCCTCCTCCAGATACGCGGTATTTT.

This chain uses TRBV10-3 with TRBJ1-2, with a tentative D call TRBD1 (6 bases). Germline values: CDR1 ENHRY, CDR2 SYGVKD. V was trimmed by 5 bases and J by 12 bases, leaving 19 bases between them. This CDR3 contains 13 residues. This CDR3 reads CAISPKDSSGNTF. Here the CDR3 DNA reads TGTGCCATCAGTCCCAAGGACAGCTCTGGAAACACCTTC.

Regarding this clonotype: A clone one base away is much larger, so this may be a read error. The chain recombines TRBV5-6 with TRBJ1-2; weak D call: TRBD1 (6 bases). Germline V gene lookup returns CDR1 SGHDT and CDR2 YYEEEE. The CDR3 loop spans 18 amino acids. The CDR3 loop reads CASTPLVDSSGSNYDYTF. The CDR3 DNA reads TGTGCCAGCACCCCACTGGTGGACAGCAGTGGATCTAACTATGACTACACCTTC.

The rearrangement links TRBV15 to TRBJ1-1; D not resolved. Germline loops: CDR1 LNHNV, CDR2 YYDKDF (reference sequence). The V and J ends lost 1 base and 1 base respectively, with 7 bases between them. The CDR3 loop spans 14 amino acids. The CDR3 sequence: CATSRGTRNTEAFF. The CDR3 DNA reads TGTGCCACCAGCAGAGGGACGCGGAACACTGAAGCTTTCTTT.

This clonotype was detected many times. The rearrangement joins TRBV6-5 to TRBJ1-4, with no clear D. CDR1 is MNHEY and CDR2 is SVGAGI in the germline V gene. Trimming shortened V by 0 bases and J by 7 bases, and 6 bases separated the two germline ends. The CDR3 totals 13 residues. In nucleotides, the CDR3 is TGTGCCAGCAGTTACTCCCTAGCTGAAAAACTGTTTTTT. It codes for CASSYSLAEKLFF.

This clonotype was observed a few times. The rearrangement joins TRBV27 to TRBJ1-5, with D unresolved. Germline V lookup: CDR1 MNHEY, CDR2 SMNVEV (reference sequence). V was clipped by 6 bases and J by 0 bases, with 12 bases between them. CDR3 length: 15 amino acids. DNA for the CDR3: TGTGCCAGCAGCCCAGGAGACCTTAGCAATCAGCCCCAGCATTTT. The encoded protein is CASSPGDLSNQPQHF.

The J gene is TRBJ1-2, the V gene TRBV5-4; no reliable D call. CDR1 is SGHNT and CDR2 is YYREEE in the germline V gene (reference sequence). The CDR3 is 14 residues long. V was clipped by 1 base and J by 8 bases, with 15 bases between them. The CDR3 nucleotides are TGTGCCAGCAGCTTGCGCTCCACCGGGGAAGGCTACACCTTC. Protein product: CASSLRSTGEGYTF.

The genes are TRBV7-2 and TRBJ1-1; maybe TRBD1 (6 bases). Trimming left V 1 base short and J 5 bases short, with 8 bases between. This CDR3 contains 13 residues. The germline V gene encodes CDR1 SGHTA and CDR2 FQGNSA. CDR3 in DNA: TGTGCCAGCAGCTTAGTAAGGGGGACTGAAGCTTTCTTT. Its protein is CASSLVRGTEAFF.